This T cell receptor (beta chain) was found in a study of patients and donors after allogeneic stem cell transplantation. TCRdb passed the RT-PCR reads through MiXCR, listing each CDR3 protein once. The sample contains approximately 410,000 distinct CDR3 sequences, around 15% of which appear only once. Per the germline V gene, CDR1 is SGHTA and CDR2 is FQGNSA. V shed 4 bases and J shed 5 bases, with 21 bases lying between them. The CDR3 is made up of 17 amino acids. The sample was blood, either unsorted or a sorted T cell fraction (not recorded which). This receptor was taken from a human donor who was either an allogeneic HSCT recipient or a stem cell or donor lymphocyte infusion donor (not recorded which). It is not recorded whose cells these are; they may come from a transplant donor. The rearrangement links TRBV7-2 to TRBJ2-1; no clear D. The CDR3 DNA follows: TGTGCCAGCAGCTCCGACCTGACTTTAAGCTTTGACAATGAGCAGTTCTTC. It translates to CASSSDLTLSFDNEQFF.